The source of this TCR beta chain is a study of blood T cell repertoires in COVID-19. This clone was observed a few times. In the source study's methods: Reference gene primer amplification in the assay estimated nucleated cell counts. Method: immunoSEQ multiplex PCR; TCRdb's copy keeps in-frame clones and lacks some. The V and J calls and clone size were taken over from that table, and D and trimming were inferred from the DNA. The sample lists under 35,000 clones; approximately 80% were seen once. The CDR3 totals 17 residues. Trimming took 3 bases from V and 5 from J; bases not matched to a gene: 14. Per germline, CDR1 LGHNA and CDR2 YSLEER.

Sequencing was done on a sample of peripheral blood. This receptor was taken from a man older than 75 with acute or convalescent COVID-19. The chain recombines TRBV4-3 with TRBJ2-3, with 7 bases identical to TRBD2. As DNA, the CDR3 is TGCGCCAGCAGCCAGGACTGGGTGGGGGGGGGTCAAGATACGCAGTATTTT. Translated, it gives CASSQDWVGGGQDTQYF.